This T cell receptor beta chain was found in a study of T-cell reconstitution after alpha-beta-depleted transplantation in children. Study outcomes and limitations: Counts and diversity of T cells one year after transplant came mostly from newly produced T cells.

The library targeted TCRbeta and was prepared with unique molecular identifiers. TCRdb recomputed calls from the PCR reads with MiXCR, one row per CDR3 protein. This sample has 200,000 or so distinct CDR3 sequences; 5% to 6.5% occur once, and the top ten carry about 4.3%. There are 15 residues in the CDR3. The ends were cut back, 1 base at V and 7 bases at J, with 17 bases in the middle. CDR1 and CDR2 (germline): SGHVS, FNYEAQ. This clonotype was counted only a few times. Its target is not known. This chain joins TRBV7-6 and TRBJ2-7; tentatively, D is TRBD2 (6 bases). This clonotype was sampled from a girl less than two years old with combined immunodeficiency, due to receive a stem cell transplant. This specimen consisted of PBMCs, obtained before TCRalphabeta/CD19-depleted stem cell transplant. This CDR3 is CASSLGLARLGEQYF. The CDR3 bases are TGTGCCAGCAGCTTAGGGCTAGCGCGTCTCGGGGAGCAGTACTTC.